This T cell receptor beta chain was identified in a study of blood T cell repertoires in COVID-19. Clones were sequenced by immunoSEQ multiplex PCR, and TCRdb holds only the in-frame ones, with some missing. This repertoire shows some 210,000 clones, around 80% found once; its top ten account for about 4.5%. This clonotype was obtained from a young man with acute COVID-19. The specimen was PBMCs or T cells enriched from blood (not recorded which).

CDR3 loop: CASSQQLYNSPLHF. DNA of the CDR3: TGCGCCAGCAGCCAGCAACTGTATAATTCACCCCTCCACTTT. This rearrangement joins TRBV4-1 to TRBJ1-6; no clear D gene. V was clipped by 3 bases and J by 4 bases, with 7 bases between them. The CDR3 spans 14 residues. CDR1 and CDR2 from the germline V gene are MGHRA and YSYEKL.